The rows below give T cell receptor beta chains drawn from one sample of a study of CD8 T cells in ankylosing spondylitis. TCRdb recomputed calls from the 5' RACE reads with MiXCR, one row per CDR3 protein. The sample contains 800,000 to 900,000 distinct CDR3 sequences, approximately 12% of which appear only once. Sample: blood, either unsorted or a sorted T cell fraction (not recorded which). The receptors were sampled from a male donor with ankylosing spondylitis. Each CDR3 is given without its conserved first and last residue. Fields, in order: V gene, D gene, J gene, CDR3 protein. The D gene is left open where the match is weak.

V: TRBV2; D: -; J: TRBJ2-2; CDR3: ASTAYTGELF
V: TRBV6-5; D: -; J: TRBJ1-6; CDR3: ASSYNLGSYNSPLH
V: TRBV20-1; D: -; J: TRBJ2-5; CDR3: SASSGPLTETQY
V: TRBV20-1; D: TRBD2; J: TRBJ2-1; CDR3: SASLASGGPEQF
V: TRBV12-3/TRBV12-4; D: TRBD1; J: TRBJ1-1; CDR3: ASSLRQGSNTEAF
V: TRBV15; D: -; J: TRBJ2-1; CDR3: ATSRGPLRSYNEQF
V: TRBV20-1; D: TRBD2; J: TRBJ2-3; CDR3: SASGGSSSTDTQY
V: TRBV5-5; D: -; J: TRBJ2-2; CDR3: ASSSLRVTGELF
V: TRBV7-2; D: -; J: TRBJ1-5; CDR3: ASSSDSFNQPQH
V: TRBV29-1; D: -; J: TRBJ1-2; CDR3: SVWGQLDGYT
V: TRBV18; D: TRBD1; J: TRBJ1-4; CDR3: ASSPRPGQATNEKLF
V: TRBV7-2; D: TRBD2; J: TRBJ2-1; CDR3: ASSVAASGYNEQF
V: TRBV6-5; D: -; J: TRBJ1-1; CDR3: ASNPGGRVTEAF
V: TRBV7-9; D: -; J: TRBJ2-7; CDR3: ASTPPGALEQY
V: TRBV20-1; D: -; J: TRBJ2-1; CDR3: SARARGRGYNEQF
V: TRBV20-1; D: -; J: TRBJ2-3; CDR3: SARQEINTDTQY
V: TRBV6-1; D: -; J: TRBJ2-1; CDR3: ASSPQGPPNNEQF
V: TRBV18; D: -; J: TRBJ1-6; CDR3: ASSPGGNNSPLH
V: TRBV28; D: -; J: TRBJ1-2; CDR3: ASLRTGRTYGYT
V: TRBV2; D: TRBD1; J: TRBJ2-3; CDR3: ASSERQGRNTQY
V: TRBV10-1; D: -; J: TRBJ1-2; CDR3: ASSDNSGVAYT
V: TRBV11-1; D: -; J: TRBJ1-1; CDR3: ASSPQGRGSMNTEAF
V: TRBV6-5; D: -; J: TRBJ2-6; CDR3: ASSYRPMSISGANVLT
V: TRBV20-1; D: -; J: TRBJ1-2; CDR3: SARSETQGGYT
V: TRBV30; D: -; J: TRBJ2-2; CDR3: AWRRAGTGELF
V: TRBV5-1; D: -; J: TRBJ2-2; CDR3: ASSLDPRGGSGELF
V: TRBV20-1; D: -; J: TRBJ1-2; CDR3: SARADGYYGYT
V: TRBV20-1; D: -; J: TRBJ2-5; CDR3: SARSLRGEAQETQY
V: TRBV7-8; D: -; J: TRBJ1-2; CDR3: ASSPDLHGYT
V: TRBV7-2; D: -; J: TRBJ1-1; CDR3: ASSLQALLTEAF
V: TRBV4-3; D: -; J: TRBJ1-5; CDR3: ASSIKLDQPQH
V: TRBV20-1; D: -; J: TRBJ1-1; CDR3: SARVLWKGISAF
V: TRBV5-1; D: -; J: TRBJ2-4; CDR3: ASSFTTTKNIQY
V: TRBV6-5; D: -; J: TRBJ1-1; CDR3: ASSYLRRNTEAF
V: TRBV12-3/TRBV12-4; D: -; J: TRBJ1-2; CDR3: ASRKGGDDGYT
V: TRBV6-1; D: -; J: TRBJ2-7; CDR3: ASSGGIEQY
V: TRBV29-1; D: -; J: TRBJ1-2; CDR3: SVEAGIGGMGYT
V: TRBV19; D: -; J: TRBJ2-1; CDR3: ASGPEPYNEQF
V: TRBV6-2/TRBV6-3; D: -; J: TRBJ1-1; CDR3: ASSYGGVVTEAF
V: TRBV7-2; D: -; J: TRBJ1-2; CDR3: ASSLRIWNGYT
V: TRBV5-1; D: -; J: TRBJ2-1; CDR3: ASSRTPTGRSYNEQF
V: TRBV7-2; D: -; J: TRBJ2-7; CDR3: ASSWGISYEQY
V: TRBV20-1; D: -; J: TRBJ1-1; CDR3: SATLDGNTEAF
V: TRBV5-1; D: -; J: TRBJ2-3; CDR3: ASSLGQFGTDTQY
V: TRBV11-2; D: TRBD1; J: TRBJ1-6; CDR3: ASSFTGTGDPYNSPLH
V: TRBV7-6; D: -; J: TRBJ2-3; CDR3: ASSLVGPGADTQY
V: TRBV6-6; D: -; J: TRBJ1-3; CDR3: ASSPLANTIY
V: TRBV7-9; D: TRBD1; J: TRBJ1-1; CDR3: ASSLGQGAFTEAF
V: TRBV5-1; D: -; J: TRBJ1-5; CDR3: ASSPDPTEIYNQPQH
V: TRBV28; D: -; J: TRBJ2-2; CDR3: ASSSPGHKNTGELF
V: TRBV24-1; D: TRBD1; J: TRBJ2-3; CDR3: ATSDPGQGKEGTQY
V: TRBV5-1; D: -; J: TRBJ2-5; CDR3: ASSWGTTQETQY
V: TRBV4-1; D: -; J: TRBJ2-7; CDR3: ASSLSAGGLLTVYEQY